These 26 T cell receptor beta chains originate from one sample sequenced in a study of cytomegalovirus exposure and HLA in healthy donors (dated by TCRdb to the late 2010s). The receptor library was made with the immunoSEQ multiplex PCR assay. TCRdb limited this immuneACCESS table to in-frame rearrangements with V and J called. A share of clones is missing; checked studies link under half to unresolved V genes, and the rest is unexplained. Here the sample has tens of thousands of clones; nearly 98% occur a single time. The ten largest clonotypes hold about 1.5% of the sample. The specimen sequenced was PBMCs. Receptors were obtained from a woman aged 18-29 years in good health and CMV-seropositive.

The rearrangement links TRBV21-1 to TRBJ1-2. TRBV21-1 is given as a pseudogene. The CDR3 loop spans 11 amino acids. Written as DNA, the CDR3 is TGTGCCAGCAGCAAGAGGGATGGCTACACCTTC. As protein: CASSKRDGYTF.

The chain carries TRBV6-5 and TRBJ1-1, with 8 bases fitting TRBD1. The length of the CDR3 is 14 residues. Germline V CDR1 and CDR2: MNHEY, SVGAGI. With V trimmed by 2 bases and J by 4 bases, 3 bases remained unmatched. The CDR3 reads CASSYRQGITEAFF. The DNA for the CDR3 is TGTGCCAGCAGTTACCGACAGGGGATCACTGAAGCTTTCTTT.

This clone has just a few counts. This sequence joins TRBV5-1 and TRBJ1-1; a weak D match, TRBD1 (5 bases). V gave up 3 bases and J gave up 7 bases, with 16 bases separating them. Looked up from germline, CDR1 is SGHRS and CDR2 is YFSETQ. This CDR3 region has 14 residues. The CDR3 sequence: CASSSSGWRDEAFF. CDR3 in DNA: TGCGCCAGCAGCTCATCAGGGTGGCGGGATGAAGCTTTCTTT.

This clone was picked up one time. This chain links TRBV12-5 with TRBJ1-5; no firm D call. The V end lost 7 bases, the J end lost 0 bases, and 7 bases lay between the germline ends. Germline V lookup: CDR1 LGHNT, CDR2 FRNRAP. This CDR3 region has 13 residues. CDR3: CASAVNSNQPQHF. The CDR3, as DNA: TGTGCTAGTGCAGTCAATAGCAATCAGCCCCAGCATTTT. Combining the CDR3 with reference TRBV12-5 and TRBJ1-5 gives the whole variable domain DARVTQTPRHKVTEMGQEVTMRCQPILGHNTVFWYRQTMMQGLELLAYFRNRAPLDDSGMPKDRFSAEMPDATLATLKIQPSEPRDSAVYFCASAVNSNQPQHFGDGTRLSIL.

The genes are TRBV11-2 and TRBJ2-7; TRBD2 agrees at 11 bases. Germline lookup yields CDR1 SGHAT and CDR2 FQNNGV. CDR3 size: 14 residues. V shed 8 bases, J shed 4 bases, and the junction held 7 bases outside the gene matches. The CDR3 DNA reads TGTGCCAGCGGCGCGACTAGCGGGACGTACGAGCAGTACTTC. Its protein product is CASGATSGTYEQYF. The full variable domain, in which reference TRBV11-2 and TRBJ2-7 provide the parts outside the CDR3, is EAGVAQSPRYKIIEKRQSVAFWCNPISGHATLYWYQQILGQGPKLLIQFQNNGVVDDSQLPKDRFSAERLKGVDSTLKIQPAKLEDSAVYLCASGATSGTYEQYFGPGTRLTVT.

The chain carries TRBV9 and TRBJ1-4; 7 bases map to TRBD1. The CDR3 is 18 amino acids. Germline assignment: CDR1 SGDLS and CDR2 YYNGEE. V lost 3 bases and J lost 1; bases outside the gene matches: 12. This CDR3 reads CASSEGTGAHLTNEKLFF. CDR3 nucleotides: TGTGCCAGCAGCGAGGGAACAGGGGCCCACCTAACTAATGAAAAACTGTTTTTT.

The V gene is TRBV11-2, the J gene TRBJ1-3; no reliable D call. There are 17 residues in the CDR3. V lost 1 base and J 0 bases, leaving 13 bases between the germline ends. The germline V gene encodes CDR1 SGHAT and CDR2 FQNNGV. The DNA for the CDR3 is TGTGCCAGCAGCTTAGTGGCGAGGAGGAACTCTGGAAACACCATATATTTT. Amino acid sequence: CASSLVARRNSGNTIYF.

The chain recombines TRBV18 with TRBJ2-2, with D tentatively TRBD2 (6 bases). The germline V and J ends were trimmed by 6 bases and 0 bases, with 8 bases remaining between them. Per the germline V gene, CDR1 is KGHSH and CDR2 is LQKENI. The CDR3 is made up of 14 amino acids. The DNA of the CDR3 is TGTGCCAGCTCGGGACTTTCGAACACCGGGGAGCTGTTTTTT. Translating gives CASSGLSNTGELFF.

The V gene is TRBV19, the J gene TRBJ2-2; D might be TRBD2 (6 bases). Germline CDR1 is LNHDA and CDR2 is SQIVND (reference sequence). The CDR3 length is 13 residues. The V end lost 3 bases, the J end lost 9 bases, and 11 bases lay between the germline ends. The CDR3 loop reads CASSIIGGWELFF. CDR3 bases: TGTGCCAGTAGTATCATCGGGGGATGGGAGCTGTTTTTT.

The chain has TRBV7-2 and TRBJ2-3; TRBD2 matches 12 bases. Germline lookup yields CDR1 SGHTA and CDR2 FQGNSA. This CDR3 is 19 amino acids long. V was pared by 3 bases and J by 2 bases, with 12 bases of the junction left unmatched. The CDR3 nucleotides read TGTGCCAGCAGCTTCCCTTCTAGCGGGAGGGTACCACACACAGATACGCAGTATTTT. This codes for CASSFPSSGRVPHTDTQYF. Full variable domain (rest looked up from reference TRBV7-2 and TRBJ2-3): GAGVSQSPSNKVTEKGKDVELRCDPISGHTALYWYRQSLGQGLEFLIYFQGNSAPDKSGLPSDRFSAERTGGSVSTLTIQRTQQEDSAVYLCASSFPSSGRVPHTDTQYFGPGTRLTVL.

This rearrangement joins TRBV5-1 to TRBJ2-7; D uncertain. The CDR3 has 14 residues. Trimming took off 3 bases at V and 3 bases at J, with 13 bases between the two ends. From germline, CDR1 is SGHRS and CDR2 YFSETQ. The CDR3 is CASSSVFTGYEQYF. In DNA form, the CDR3 reads TGCGCCAGCAGCTCGGTTTTTACCGGCTACGAGCAGTACTTC.

The CDR3 DNA sequence: TGCGCCAGCAGCTTGAACAGACAAGAGACCCAGTACTTC. Protein product: CASSLNRQETQYF. This rearrangement joins TRBV5-1 to TRBJ2-5; D is unresolved. V shed 1 base and J shed 2 bases, with 6 bases lying between them. This CDR3 region has 13 residues. Germline CDR1 SGHRS, CDR2 YFSETQ. Together with reference TRBV5-1 and TRBJ2-5, the CDR3 gives the full variable domain: KAGVTQTPRYLIKTRGQQVTLSCSPISGHRSVSWYQQTPGQGLQFLFEYFSETQRNKGNFPGRFSGRQFSNSRSEMNVSTLELGDSALYLCASSLNRQETQYFGPGTRLLVL.

The rearrangement links TRBV6-1 to TRBJ2-7; 8 bases agree with TRBD1. From germline, CDR1 is MNHNS and CDR2 SASEGT. The CDR3 covers 14 residues. V trimming: 6 bases; J trimming: 0 bases; junction bases outside the gene matches: 4. The CDR3 loop is CASSSDRVSYEQYF. CDR3 coding DNA: TGTGCCAGCAGCTCGGACAGGGTCTCCTACGAGCAGTACTTC.

The V and J genes are TRBV16 and TRBJ2-3; 7 bases align to TRBD1. V gave up 3 bases and J gave up 7 bases; unmatched junction bases: 4. Germline assignment: CDR1 KGHSY and CDR2 FQNENV. The CDR3 spans 13 residues. DNA for the CDR3: TGTGCCAGCAGCCACCGACAGGGAAATACGCAGTATTTT. Amino acids: CASSHRQGNTQYF.

V gene TRBV14 combines with J gene TRBJ2-5; 8 nucleotides match TRBD2. Germline assignment: CDR1 SGHDN and CDR2 FVKESK. The ends lost 6 bases at V and 7 bases at J; junction bases unmatched: 7. The CDR3 has 13 residues. The CDR3 protein is CASSEAGVGTQYF. The CDR3 DNA sequence: TGTGCCAGCAGTGAAGCGGGAGTGGGGACCCAGTACTTC.

The rearrangement joins TRBV28 to TRBJ2-2; maybe TRBD2 (6 bases). The CDR3 loop spans 18 amino acids. Germline CDR1 MDHEN, CDR2 SYDVKM. V was clipped by 5 bases and J by 4 bases, with 23 bases between them. The CDR3, as DNA: TGTGCCAGCAGTCCCCGGGGGACGGCGATATTTTCCACCGGGGAGCTGTTTTTT. It codes for CASSPRGTAIFSTGELFF.

This clone was recorded once. In nucleotides, the CDR3 is TGTGCCAGCAGCGTCGGGACAGTTAAAGATGGCTACACCTTC. Amino acid sequence: CASSVGTVKDGYTF. J is TRBJ1-2 and V is TRBV7-8; 7 positions agree with TRBD1. This CDR3 region has 14 residues. Germline CDR1 reads SGHVS; CDR2 reads FQNEAQ. J lost 6 bases, V lost 5 bases, and 9 bases had no gene match.

This clone was observed once. The chain employs TRBV6-1 and TRBJ1-1; possibly TRBD1 for D (5 bases). Trimming removed 2 bases at V and 1 base at J, with 11 bases between. There are 15 residues in the CDR3. From germline, CDR1 is MNHNS and CDR2 SASEGT. The CDR3 loop reads CASSEHTGPNTEAFF. In nucleotides, the CDR3 is TGTGCCAGCAGTGAACACACAGGACCGAACACTGAAGCTTTCTTT.

The J gene is TRBJ2-3, the V gene TRBV13; D uncertain. Germline V gene data show CDR1 as PRHDT and CDR2 as FYEKMQ (reference sequence). The CDR3 length is 14 residues. V was trimmed by 2 bases and J by 2 bases, leaving 8 bases between them. The CDR3 DNA sequence: TGTGCCAGCAGCTTACGTCTTTACACAGATACGCAGTATTTT. This sequence encodes CASSLRLYTDTQYF.

The chain joins TRBV28 to TRBJ1-4, with 9 positions matching TRBD1. This CDR3 has 16 residues. CDR1 MDHEN and CDR2 SYDVKM come from the germline V gene. The V and J ends lost 4 bases and 0 bases, in that order; junction bases with no gene match: 3. The CDR3 DNA follows: TGTGCCAGCAGTTCGAACAGGGGGCCAACTAATGAAAAACTGTTTTTT. This codes for CASSSNRGPTNEKLFF.

The V call is TRBV7-9, the J call TRBJ1-4, with 7 nucleotides matching TRBD1. The CDR3 is 15 amino acids. With 5 bases clipped from V and 4 bases from J, the junction kept 7 bases outside the gene matches. Germline V gives CDR1 SEHNR, CDR2 FQNEAQ (reference sequence). Written as DNA, the CDR3 is TGTGCCAGCAGCCGAAGGGACAGTAGTAATGAAAAACTGTTTTTT. Amino acids: CASSRRDSSNEKLFF. The full variable domain, in which reference TRBV7-9 and TRBJ1-4 provide the parts outside the CDR3, is DTGVSQNPRHKITKRGQNVTFRCDPISEHNRLYWYRQTLGQGPEFLTYFQNEAQLEKSRLLSDRFSAERPKGSFSTLEIQRTEQGDSAMYLCASSRRDSSNEKLFFGSGTQLSVL.

The chain has TRBV29-1 and TRBJ1-2, with no clear D. In germline, CDR1 is SQVTM, CDR2 ANQGSEA. The CDR3 covers 12 residues. V lost 5 bases and J lost 6, with 13 bases in between. Written as DNA, the CDR3 is TGCAGCGTTTTGAGCAGGTCCGATGGCTACACCTTC. This encodes CSVLSRSDGYTF.

The chain recombines TRBV28 with TRBJ1-5; D is undetermined. V lost 5 bases to trimming and J lost 4 bases, with 15 bases between them. Germline V gives CDR1 MDHEN, CDR2 SYDVKM. The CDR3 runs to 15 residues. The CDR3 DNA reads as TGTGCCAGCAGTATACTCACCTCACAGAATCAGCCCCAGCATTTT. This gives the protein CASSILTSQNQPQHF.

With regard to this clone: Other DNA sequences from this sample encode an identical CDR3 as well. The chain is built from TRBV9 and TRBJ2-1; D is uncertain. Trimming left V 2 bases short and J 6 bases short, with 6 bases between. This CDR3 spans 12 amino acids. Germline V gene lookup returns CDR1 SGDLS and CDR2 YYNGEE. CDR3 in amino acids: CASSVELNEQFF. CDR3 coding DNA: TGTGCCAGCAGCGTGGAGCTCAATGAGCAGTTCTTC.

V gene TRBV4-1 combines with J gene TRBJ2-7, with D perhaps TRBD1 (6 bases). Trimming removed 1 base at V and 3 bases at J, with 7 bases between. Germline V gene data show CDR1 as MGHRA and CDR2 as YSYEKL. CDR3 length: 13 residues. CDR3 residues: CASSQGGGYEQYF. CDR3 coding DNA: TGCGCCAGCAGCCAAGGAGGGGGCTACGAGCAGTACTTC.

The V call is TRBV5-1, the J call TRBJ1-2; D possibly corresponds to TRBD1 (6 bases). Germline CDR1 reads SGHRS; CDR2 reads YFSETQ. CDR3 length: 16 amino acids. The V end lost 0 bases, the J end lost 5 bases, and 17 bases lay between the germline ends. This CDR3 is CASSLGQERPIYGYTF. The CDR3, as DNA: TGCGCCAGCAGCTTGGGACAGGAAAGGCCGATTTATGGCTACACCTTC.